The clone carrying this TCR beta chain was seen only a few times. These data are taken from a study of T cell changes during pregnancy in multiple sclerosis. Produced via immunoSEQ multiplex PCR; TCRdb's table is partial and in-frame only. The profile shows approximately 31,000 clones, 90% of them singletons. This receptor was taken from a female donor in good health, enrolled as a control in a pregnancy study. The sample consisted of CD4+ T cells from peripheral blood mononuclear cells, taken in the second trimester of pregnancy.

The CDR3 protein is CAWGTGGHQPQHF. CDR3 coding DNA: TGTGCCTGGGGGACAGGGGGTCATCAGCCCCAGCATTTT. V gene TRBV30 combines with J gene TRBJ1-5; 11 positions match TRBD1. V gave up 5 bases and J gave up 5 bases; unmatched junction bases: 2. The CDR3 extends over 13 amino acids. Germline assignment: CDR1 GTSNPN and CDR2 SVGIG (reference sequence). The full variable domain, its missing parts supplied by reference TRBV30 and TRBJ1-5, is SQTIHQWPATLVQPVGSPLSLECTVEGTSNPNLYWYRQAAGRGLQLLFYSVGIGQISSEVPQNLSASRPQDRQFILSSKKLLLSDSGFYLCAWGTGGHQPQHFGDGTRLSIL.